Detailed here is one T cell receptor (beta chain). This sample was included in a study of technical replicates of blood from several donors. The protocol was immunoSEQ multiplex PCR, while the TCRdb copy is restricted to in-frame clones and leaves out a portion. Of roughly 56,000 clones detected, around 87% appear once; the ten largest clones hold about 5.2%. The origin of this receptor is a human donor in good health. Some clones in this sample may be carry-over from other donors' samples. Sequencing input: PBMCs.

The CDR3 region has the DNA TGCGCCAGCAGCCAAGACCCGTCTGGGGCCAACGTCCTGACTTTC. It is translated as CASSQDPSGANVLTF. This rearrangement joins TRBV4-3 to TRBJ2-6; D uncertain. The germline CDR1 and CDR2 sequences are LGHNA and YSLEER. Trimming removed 0 bases at V and 1 base at J, with 4 bases between. This CDR3 region has 15 residues.